A single sample is the source of the 12 T cell receptor beta chains below, sequenced in a study of identical twins. Via MiXCR, TCRdb re-called the 5' RACE reads, giving one row per CDR3 protein. Here the sample spans approximately 600,000 distinct CDR3 sequences, roughly 7.2% being singletons. The same specimen was also included in a second study, on yellow fever vaccine responses in identical twins.

Specimen: PBMCs. These receptors all stem from a woman aged 18-29 years in good health.

The gene calls are TRBV18 and TRBJ2-1, with 9 bases matching TRBD1. With 3 bases clipped from V and 15 bases from J, the junction kept 3 bases outside the gene matches. Germline CDR1 KGHSH, CDR2 LQKENI. This CDR3 is 11 amino acids long. The DNA for the CDR3 is TGTGCCAGCTCACCCGGGACAGGGTTGTTCTTC. Encoded protein: CASSPGTGLFF. The full variable domain, rest sourced from reference TRBV18 and TRBJ2-1, is NAGVMQNPRHLVRRRGQEARLRCSPMKGHSHVYWYRQLPEEGLKFMVYLQKENIIDESGMPKERFSAEFPKEGPSILRIQQVVRGDSAAYFCASSPGTGLFFGPGTRLTVL.

This clonotype was seen many times. The V call is TRBV12-3 or TRBV12-4, the J call TRBJ2-2; D gene uncertain. V lost 3 bases, J lost 4 bases, and 0 bases lay in between. The CDR3 extends over 11 amino acids. CDR3 loop: CASSFTGELFF. The CDR3, as DNA: TGTGCCAGCAGTTTCACCGGGGAGCTGTTTTTT.

A few counts support this clonotype. The chain uses TRBV6-1 and TRBJ2-3; 9 nucleotides match TRBD1. The CDR3 is 15 residues long. CDR1 MNHNS and CDR2 SASEGT come from the germline V gene. Trimming removed 6 bases from V and 7 bases from J; junction bases left unmatched: 11. The CDR3 protein is CASRDLGQGLNTQYF. In DNA form, the CDR3 reads TGTGCCAGCAGAGACCTGGGACAGGGTTTGAATACGCAGTATTTT.

This clonotype was picked up a small number of times. The V and J genes are TRBV12-3 or TRBV12-4 and TRBJ2-3; D not certain. This CDR3 has 12 amino acids. V dropped 6 bases and J dropped 6 bases, with 10 bases sitting between them. DNA for the CDR3: TGTGCCAGCAGACTTGACTCCGATACGCAGTATTTT. It specifies CASRLDSDTQYF.

This clonotype was detected many times. This chain joins TRBV4-1 and TRBJ1-6, with unresolved D. Per germline, CDR1 MGHRA and CDR2 YSYEKL. V was clipped by 0 bases and J by 9 bases, with 9 bases between them. The CDR3 has 14 amino acids. CDR3 loop: CASSQDPRGSPLHF. The DNA of the CDR3 is TGCGCCAGCAGCCAAGATCCCCGTGGTTCACCCCTCCACTTT.

This clonotype was recorded at least ten times. The chain uses TRBV7-9 and TRBJ2-3, with unresolved D. The CDR3 has 16 residues. Germline CDR1 and CDR2: SEHNR and FQNEAQ (reference sequence). V lost 3 bases and J lost 0, with 13 bases in between. The CDR3 DNA reads TGTGCCAGCAGCTTCGGCGCGGAGACTAGCACAGATACGCAGTATTTT. Translation: CASSFGAETSTDTQYF. Full variable domain (rest looked up from reference TRBV7-9 and TRBJ2-3): DTGVSQNPRHKITKRGQNVTFRCDPISEHNRLYWYRQTLGQGPEFLTYFQNEAQLEKSRLLSDRFSAERPKGSFSTLEIQRTEQGDSAMYLCASSFGAETSTDTQYFGPGTRLTVL.

This chain links TRBV4-1 with TRBJ2-6; D is tentatively TRBD1 or TRBD2 (6 bases each). Trimming pared 1 base from V and 4 bases from J, leaving 11 bases between. Per germline, CDR1 MGHRA and CDR2 YSYEKL. CDR3 length equals 16 residues. The CDR3 is CASSQGGGTGANVLTF. The CDR3 DNA reads as TGCGCCAGCAGCCAAGGAGGGGGGACAGGGGCCAACGTCCTGACTTTC.

This chain links TRBV5-1 with TRBJ2-6; 7 positions agree with TRBD2. The trim removed 1 base at V and 0 bases at J, leaving 7 bases unmatched. The CDR3 has 18 residues. The V gene's germline CDR1 is SGHRS and CDR2 YFSETQ. CDR3 nucleotide sequence: TGCGCCAGCAGCTTGTACGGGAGGTCGAGCTCTGGGGCCAACGTCCTGACTTTC. Encoded protein: CASSLYGRSSSGANVLTF. The full variable domain, rest sourced from reference TRBV5-1 and TRBJ2-6, is KAGVTQTPRYLIKTRGQQVTLSCSPISGHRSVSWYQQTPGQGLQFLFEYFSETQRNKGNFPGRFSGRQFSNSRSEMNVSTLELGDSALYLCASSLYGRSSSGANVLTFGAGSRLTVL.

The chain combines TRBV4-1 with TRBJ1-6; D remains unclear. V was shortened by 0 bases and J by 0 bases, with 9 bases between the two germline ends. CDR1 and CDR2 from the germline V gene are MGHRA and YSYEKL. This CDR3 is 17 amino acids long. CDR3 DNA: TGCGCCAGCAGCCAAGAAAGAGGGAGCTCCTATAATTCACCCCTCCACTTT. Residues: CASSQERGSSYNSPLHF.

This clonotype occurred a few times. The V call is TRBV10-3, the J call TRBJ2-1, with 9 bases that match TRBD1. The CDR3 is 12 residues long. V lost 2 bases to trimming and J lost 13 bases; unmatched junction nucleotides: 3. The germline V gene encodes CDR1 ENHRY and CDR2 SYGVKD. This CDR3 reads CAISELGQGQFF. The CDR3 DNA reads as TGTGCCATCAGTGAGCTGGGACAGGGTCAGTTCTTC.

The table lists this clonotype with many counts. This chain links TRBV5-6 with TRBJ1-2; no clear D gene. The CDR3 covers 14 residues. Germline lookup yields CDR1 SGHDT and CDR2 YYEEEE. V was cut by 0 bases and J by 0 bases, with 6 bases left in between. CDR3 loop: CASSLARTNYGYTF. The CDR3 nucleotides are TGTGCCAGCAGCTTGGCGCGTACTAACTATGGCTACACCTTC.

This clonotype was picked up many times. The chain employs TRBV7-8 and TRBJ2-2; the D gene is possibly TRBD2 (7 bases). The CDR3 is 16 amino acids. V lost 2 bases and J 5 bases, leaving 15 bases between the germline ends. Germline V gene lookup returns CDR1 SGHVS and CDR2 FQNEAQ. CDR3 region: CASSLRGGPGTGELFF. CDR3 DNA sequence: TGTGCCAGCAGCTTAAGGGGGGGCCCGGGTACCGGGGAGCTGTTTTTT.